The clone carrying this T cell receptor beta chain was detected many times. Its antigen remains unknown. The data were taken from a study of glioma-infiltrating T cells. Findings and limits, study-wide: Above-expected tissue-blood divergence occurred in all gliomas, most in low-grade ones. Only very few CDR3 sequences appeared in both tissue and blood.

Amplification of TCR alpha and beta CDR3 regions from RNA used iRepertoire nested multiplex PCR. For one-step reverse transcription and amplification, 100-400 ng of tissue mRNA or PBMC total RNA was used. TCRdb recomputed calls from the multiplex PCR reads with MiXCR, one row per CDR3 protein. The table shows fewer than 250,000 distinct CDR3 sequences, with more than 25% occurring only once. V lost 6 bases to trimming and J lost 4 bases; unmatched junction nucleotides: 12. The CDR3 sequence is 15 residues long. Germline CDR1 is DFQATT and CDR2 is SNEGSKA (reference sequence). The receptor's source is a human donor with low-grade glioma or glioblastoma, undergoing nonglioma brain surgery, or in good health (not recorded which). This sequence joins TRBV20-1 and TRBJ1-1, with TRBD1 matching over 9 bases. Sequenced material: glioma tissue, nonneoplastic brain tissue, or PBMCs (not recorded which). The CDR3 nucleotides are TGCAGTGCCCGGAACCCCGGGACAGGGACCACTGAAGCTTTCTTT. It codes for CSARNPGTGTTEAFF.